Presented here are 31 T cell receptor beta chains from one specimen sequenced in a study of T-cell memory formation after mild COVID-19. One entry per CDR3 protein, called by TCRdb with MiXCR from the 5' RACE reads. The table includes 150,000 to 200,000 distinct CDR3 sequences, around 13% detected once. Sequencing was carried out using PBMCs or a T cell subset sorted from them (not recorded which). These receptors all stem from an adult woman who had mild COVID-19 (a few samples of this study predate the infection). Cell type and time point are not known.

A remark on this clonotype: At one end, the junction sequence differs from germline, possibly due to a read error. The V and J genes are TRBV6-2 or TRBV6-3 and TRBJ2-7; D unresolved. The CDR3 spans 12 residues. Germline lookup yields CDR1 MNHEY and CDR2 SVGEGT. The CDR3 is CASSPGPWGLDF. In nucleotides, the CDR3 is TGTGCCAGCAGTCCTGGACCCTGGGGTTTGGACTTC.

This chain links TRBV5-5 with TRBJ1-1; 7 nucleotides align to TRBD1. Looked up from germline, CDR1 is SGHKS and CDR2 is YYEKEE (reference sequence). The ends lost 4 bases at V and 1 base at J; junction bases unmatched: 13. This CDR3 comprises 17 residues. The CDR3 region is CASSPNDRAPANTEAFF. CDR3 nucleotide sequence: TGTGCCAGCAGCCCCAATGACAGGGCCCCTGCGAACACTGAAGCTTTCTTT.

The rearrangement links TRBV6-5 to TRBJ2-7; no clear D gene. Trimming removed 5 bases from V and 2 bases from J, with 13 bases in between. The V gene's germline CDR1 is MNHEY and CDR2 SVGAGI. The CDR3 is 14 amino acids. The CDR3 here is CASSRYGRTYEQYF. CDR3 bases: TGTGCCAGCAGTCGGTACGGCAGGACCTACGAGCAGTACTTC.

At least ten counts were recorded for this clonotype. The chain joins TRBV7-2 to TRBJ2-7; D call uncertain. V shed 2 bases and J shed 1 base, with 9 bases lying between them. The germline CDR1 and CDR2 sequences are SGHTA and FQGNSA. The CDR3 is 14 amino acids. This CDR3 reads CASSLSAGSYEQYF. The DNA for the CDR3 is TGTGCCAGCAGCTTAAGTGCCGGATCCTACGAGCAGTACTTC. Full variable domain (remainder filled in from reference TRBV7-2 and TRBJ2-7): GAGVSQSPSNKVTEKGKDVELRCDPISGHTALYWYRQSLGQGLEFLIYFQGNSAPDKSGLPSDRFSAERTGGSVSTLTIQRTQQEDSAVYLCASSLSAGSYEQYFGPGTRLTVT.

This clonotype was detected only once. V and J are TRBV2 and TRBJ1-5; 8 nucleotides agree with TRBD1. J was trimmed by 2 bases and V by 7 bases; bases with no gene match: 7. Per the germline V gene, CDR1 is SNHLY and CDR2 is FYNNEI. The CDR3 has 15 amino acids. The CDR3 DNA reads TGTGCCAGCACCTCATGGGGACAGGGCAATCAGCCCCAGCATTTT. Translated: CASTSWGQGNQPQHF.

This clonotype was detected only a few times. The chain uses TRBV5-4 and TRBJ2-3; D is possibly TRBD1 or TRBD2 (6 bases each). The CDR3 consists of 16 residues. CDR1 is SGHNT, CDR2 YYREEE, per germline (reference sequence). Deletions cut 4 bases from V and 1 base from J, with 16 bases between. Here the CDR3 DNA reads TGTGCCAGCAGCCAGGGGACTTCGGTCGGCACAGATACGCAGTATTTT. As protein: CASSQGTSVGTDTQYF.

The chain employs TRBV15 and TRBJ2-5; weak D call: TRBD2 (6 bases). Germline V gives CDR1 LNHNV, CDR2 YYDKDF (reference sequence). V lost 3 bases, J lost 4 bases, and 18 bases lay in between. The CDR3 is 16 residues long. For the CDR3, the DNA is TGTGCCACCAGCAGCGGTCAGACTAGGTCTCGAGAGACCCAGTACTTC. This encodes CATSSGQTRSRETQYF. Using reference TRBV15 and TRBJ2-5 for the parts outside the CDR3, the full variable domain is DAMVIQNPRYQVTQFGKPVTLSCSQTLNHNVMYWYQQKSSQAPKLLFHYYDKDFNNEADTPDNFQSRRPNTSFCFLDIRSPGLGDTAMYLCATSSGQTRSRETQYFGPGTRLLVL.

The chain recombines TRBV27 with TRBJ2-3; TRBD2 might be the D (6 bases). Germline values: CDR1 MNHEY, CDR2 SMNVEV (reference sequence). The CDR3 loop spans 15 amino acids. V lost 7 bases, J lost 4 bases, and 18 bases lay in between. DNA of the CDR3: TGTGCCAGCATCGATCCGGGAGTAGGAGCAGATACGCAGTATTTT. Translated: CASIDPGVGADTQYF.

This chain links TRBV25-1 with TRBJ2-7, with 9 bases that match TRBD1. CDR1 and CDR2 (germline): MGHDK, SYGVNS. V lost 7 bases and J lost 5; bases outside the gene matches: 6. This CDR3 contains 13 residues. The CDR3 is CASTGTGFHEQYF. Written as DNA, the CDR3 is TGTGCCAGCACCGGGACAGGGTTTCACGAGCAGTACTTC.

This clonotype was recorded at least ten times. The rearrangement links TRBV7-6 to TRBJ2-5; 14 bases align to TRBD2. Germline V gene sequence: CDR1 SGHVS, CDR2 FNYEAQ. The CDR3 extends over 15 amino acids. V was clipped by 5 bases and J by 5 bases; unmatched bases: 4. Here the CDR3 reads CASSQRLAGGETQYF. Written as DNA, the CDR3 is TGTGCCAGCAGCCAAAGACTAGCGGGAGGGGAGACCCAGTACTTC.

This clonotype showed up just a few times. The chain has TRBV4-1 and TRBJ1-4; D might be TRBD1 (5 bases). The CDR3 is 15 amino acids. V was shortened by 0 bases and J by 5 bases, with 10 bases between the two germline ends. Germline CDR1 is MGHRA and CDR2 is YSYEKL. CDR3 nucleotide sequence: TGCGCCAGCAGCCAAGATCGACAGCCGAATGAAAAACTGTTTTTT. This encodes CASSQDRQPNEKLFF.

This clonotype was seen repeatedly, ten times or more. V is TRBV11-2 and J is TRBJ2-1, with D hard to call. Germline assignment: CDR1 SGHAT and CDR2 FQNNGV. Trimming removed 0 bases from V and 0 bases from J, with 6 bases in between. This CDR3 is 15 amino acids long. CDR3 sequence reads: CASSLDLSSYNEQFF. The CDR3 DNA reads TGTGCCAGCAGCTTAGATCTTAGCTCCTACAATGAGCAGTTCTTC.

The chain uses TRBV20-1 and TRBJ2-1; 10 bases are a match to TRBD2. V shed 0 bases and J 10 bases; nucleotides not matched to a gene: 18. Germline assignment: CDR1 DFQATT and CDR2 SNEGSKA (reference sequence). This CDR3 comprises 18 residues. As DNA, the CDR3 is TGCAGTGCTAGAGATCGAGCCAGCGGGAGGGCCCGGGACGGGGAGCAGTTCTTC. It is translated as CSARDRASGRARDGEQFF.

This clonotype was seen a few times. V gene TRBV25-1 combines with J gene TRBJ2-5, with 10 positions matching TRBD1. The V gene end was trimmed by 5 bases and the J gene end by 7 bases; junction bases not matched to a gene: 10. Per germline, CDR1 MGHDK and CDR2 SYGVNS. The CDR3 covers 15 residues. CDR3 in DNA: TGTGCCAGCAGTAAACCCGGGACAGGGGTGGGGACCCAGTACTTC. It codes for CASSKPGTGVGTQYF.

Of note for this clonotype: At one end, the junction sequence differs from germline, possibly due to a read error. The chain couples TRBV11-2 to TRBJ2-7; D not certain. This CDR3 has 14 amino acids. Germline V gives CDR1 SGHAT, CDR2 FQNNGV. DNA of the CDR3: TGTGCCAGCAGCCCAACGATTTCGGGCTCGAGTACGGACTTC. This translates into CASSPTISGSSTDF.

V and J are TRBV5-1 and TRBJ2-2; 7 bases are a match to TRBD1. Germline V CDR1 and CDR2: SGHRS, YFSETQ. This CDR3 is built from 14 residues. Germline trimming cut 3 bases from V and 4 bases from J; bases unmatched to any gene: 3. CDR3 sequence (DNA): TGCGCCAGCAGCTGGGGACAGAGCACCGGGGAGCTGTTTTTT. Protein sequence: CASSWGQSTGELFF.

This clonotype was observed a handful of times. The rearrangement links TRBV18 to TRBJ2-3; no definite D call. This CDR3 spans 14 amino acids. Germline V gene lookup returns CDR1 KGHSH and CDR2 LQKENI. V was clipped by 1 base and J by 0 bases, with 5 bases between them. The CDR3 loop is CASSPRVSTDTQYF. Written as DNA, the CDR3 is TGTGCCAGCTCACCACGAGTGAGCACAGATACGCAGTATTTT. The entire variable domain, with the rest obtained from reference TRBV18 and TRBJ2-3, is as follows: NAGVMQNPRHLVRRRGQEARLRCSPMKGHSHVYWYRQLPEEGLKFMVYLQKENIIDESGMPKERFSAEFPKEGPSILRIQQVVRGDSAAYFCASSPRVSTDTQYFGPGTRLTVL.

This chain joins TRBV7-2 and TRBJ2-2, with D perhaps TRBD1 (6 bases). The CDR3 is 15 residues long. V was trimmed by 3 bases and J by 4 bases, leaving 12 bases between them. CDR1 and CDR2 (germline): SGHTA, FQGNSA. This chain's CDR3 is CASSFLRGPTGELFF. The CDR3 bases are TGTGCCAGCAGCTTTCTCAGGGGCCCCACCGGGGAGCTGTTTTTT.

The chain couples TRBV7-9 to TRBJ1-1, with 11 bases that match TRBD1. The CDR3 runs 15 residues. CDR1 is SEHNR, CDR2 FQNEAQ, per germline (reference sequence). J was trimmed by 6 bases and V by 6 bases; bases with no gene match: 9. Written as DNA, the CDR3 is TGTGCCAGCAGTCCCCCGGGACAGGGGGTCCCTGAAGCTTTCTTT. This codes for CASSPPGQGVPEAFF.

This clonotype has a handful of counts. V usage is TRBV15 and J usage is TRBJ2-2; the D gene is possibly TRBD1 (5 bases). The CDR3 loop spans 12 amino acids. Trimming pared 10 bases from V and 1 base from J, leaving 7 bases between. Germline V gives CDR1 LNHNV, CDR2 YYDKDF (reference sequence). CDR3 bases: TGTGCCATTAGGGGGAACACCGGGGAGCTGTTTTTT. It specifies CAIRGNTGELFF.

The gene calls are TRBV28 and TRBJ2-3; 9 bases align to TRBD2. Germline CDR1 MDHEN, CDR2 SYDVKM. The ends lost 5 bases at V and 5 bases at J; junction bases unmatched: 8. CDR3 length: 15 residues. CDR3 coding DNA: TGTGCCAGCAGTGCGTGGCGGGAGGGGCAAGATACGCAGTATTTT. It yields the protein CASSAWREGQDTQYF. Together with reference TRBV28 and TRBJ2-3, the CDR3 gives the full variable domain: DVKVTQSSRYLVKRTGEKVFLECVQDMDHENMFWYRQDPGLGLRLIYFSYDVKMKEKGDIPEGYSVSREKKERFSLILESASTNQTSMYLCASSAWREGQDTQYFGPGTRLTVL.

This clonotype was detected a few times. The CDR3 loop is CASSPGAYNEQFF. Here the CDR3 DNA reads TGTGCCAGCAGCCCAGGGGCGTACAATGAGCAGTTCTTC. The chain joins TRBV11-2 to TRBJ2-1, with a weak D call TRBD1 (6 bases). Germline assignment: CDR1 SGHAT and CDR2 FQNNGV. V was trimmed by 5 bases and J by 4 bases, leaving 9 bases between them. The CDR3 loop spans 13 amino acids.

This chain links TRBV7-2 with TRBJ2-2, with 13 nucleotides matching TRBD2. The V segment lost 5 bases and the J segment 6 bases; nucleotides outside the gene matches: 6. The CDR3 has 16 residues. Germline V CDR1 and CDR2: SGHTA, FQGNSA. The CDR3 DNA is TGTGCCAGCAGCCCCCGGACTAGCGGGAGATCCGGGGAGCTGTTTTTT. Translation gives CASSPRTSGRSGELFF.

This clonotype turned up a few times. The chain links TRBV12-3 or TRBV12-4 to TRBJ2-2; possibly TRBD2 for D (7 bases). The V and J ends lost 4 bases and 5 bases respectively, with 17 bases between them. The CDR3 has 16 amino acids. This CDR3 is CASSSLRGGQTGELFF. Here the CDR3 DNA reads TGTGCCAGCAGTTCCTTGAGGGGGGGCCAAACCGGGGAGCTGTTTTTT.

This clonotype was observed a few times. This chain connects TRBV5-1 to TRBJ2-3; no clear D. The germline V gene has CDR1 SGHRS and CDR2 YFSETQ. Trimming pared 0 bases from V and 2 bases from J, leaving 7 bases between. The CDR3 contains 14 residues. CDR3 bases: TGCGCCAGCAGCTTGGACCTTACCACAGATACGCAGTATTTT. Translating gives CASSLDLTTDTQYF.

This clonotype was seen only a few times. The rearrangement joins TRBV20-1 to TRBJ2-1; D is uncertain. The ends were cut back, 6 bases at V and 0 bases at J, with 15 bases in the middle. There are 15 residues in the CDR3. Germline CDR1 reads DFQATT; CDR2 reads SNEGSKA (reference sequence). This chain's CDR3 is CSAYQGHRSYNEQFF. DNA for the CDR3: TGCAGTGCCTACCAAGGGCACCGCTCCTACAATGAGCAGTTCTTC.

The V and J genes are TRBV24-1 and TRBJ2-7, with 13 positions matching TRBD2. This CDR3 has 14 residues. From germline, CDR1 is KGHDR and CDR2 SFDVKD. V was pared by 12 bases and J by 5 bases, with 9 bases of the junction left unmatched. The CDR3 nucleotides read TGTGCCTCGCAGGGGACTAGCGGGACGAACGAGCAGTACTTC. Its protein product is CASQGTSGTNEQYF.

The chain has TRBV3-1 and TRBJ2-1, with D uncertain. This CDR3 is built from 13 residues. The germline V and J ends were trimmed by 4 bases and 9 bases, with 13 bases remaining between them. Germline V gene lookup returns CDR1 LGHDT and CDR2 YNNKEL (reference sequence). CDR3: CASSPITLGEQFF. CDR3 nucleotide sequence: TGTGCCAGCAGCCCCATCACGCTGGGTGAGCAGTTCTTC.

This clonotype appeared a few times. V gene TRBV5-1 combines with J gene TRBJ1-1, with a tentative D call TRBD1 (6 bases). The length of the CDR3 is 12 residues. Trimming cost V 3 bases and J 8 bases, with 11 bases left between them. Per germline, CDR1 SGHRS and CDR2 YFSETQ. The DNA of the CDR3 is TGCGCCAGCAGCTCCACAGGGATCGAAGCTTTCTTT. Translated, it gives CASSSTGIEAFF.

This clonotype came up many times. The chain joins TRBV4-3 to TRBJ2-1, with D hard to call. This CDR3 region has 13 residues. Germline V CDR1 and CDR2: LGHNA, YSLEER. Trimming pared 0 bases from V and 6 bases from J, leaving 6 bases between. Here the CDR3 DNA reads TGCGCCAGCAGCCAAGACCTCGTCAATGAGCAGTTCTTC. Translated, it gives CASSQDLVNEQFF.

The chain carries TRBV20-1 and TRBJ2-7; no clear D. The CDR3 covers 13 residues. V lost 0 bases, J lost 2 bases, and 8 bases lay in between. CDR1 is DFQATT and CDR2 is SNEGSKA in the germline V gene (reference sequence). Here the CDR3 DNA reads TGCAGTGCTAGAGATTTCCCAGCCTACGAGCAGTACTTC. Translated: CSARDFPAYEQYF.